One sample yielded the 27 T cell receptor beta chains listed below, sequenced in a study of blood T cell repertoires in COVID-19. Clones were read by immunoSEQ multiplex PCR, and TCRdb kept only the in-frame ones, dropping some. The table has under 250,000 clones, about 86% seen once. Sequenced input: peripheral blood. The receptors come from a man aged 45-65 years with active or convalescent COVID-19.

The V gene is TRBV4-1, the J gene TRBJ2-7; 7 nucleotides match TRBD1. From germline, CDR1 is MGHRA and CDR2 YSYEKL. The CDR3 runs to 16 residues. Trimming cost V 1 base and J 6 bases; bases outside gene matches: 12. The CDR3, as DNA: TGCGCCAGCAGCCAAGGTACAGGGACAGCCCCCCTCGAGCAGTACTTC. Translated, it gives CASSQGTGTAPLEQYF.

This sequence joins TRBV5-6 and TRBJ2-5; 8 bases align to TRBD2. Germline CDR1 and CDR2: SGHDT and YYEEEE. The CDR3 is made up of 15 amino acids. Germline trimming cut 3 bases from V and 5 bases from J; bases unmatched to any gene: 9. CDR3 loop: CASSYLAGPFETQYF. The CDR3, as DNA: TGTGCCAGCAGCTATCTAGCGGGCCCCTTCGAGACCCAGTACTTC.

The V call is TRBV29-1, the J call TRBJ1-1, with D possibly TRBD1 on 5 matching bases. Germline V gene data show CDR1 as SQVTM and CDR2 as ANQGSEA. Trimming shortened V by 7 bases and J by 5 bases, and 11 bases separated the two germline ends. This CDR3 has 11 amino acids. The CDR3 nucleotides are TGCAGCGCTTCAGGGATAACTGAAGCTTTCTTT. Its translation: CSASGITEAFF.

V gene TRBV2 combines with J gene TRBJ1-2; tentative D call: TRBD1 (5 bases). The CDR3 sequence is 13 residues long. Germline lookup yields CDR1 SNHLY and CDR2 FYNNEI. V was cut by 7 bases and J by 8 bases, with 17 bases left in between. The chain's CDR3 is CASKPAGVWGYTF. The CDR3 coding sequence is TGTGCCAGCAAACCGGCGGGGGTCTGGGGCTACACCTTC.

This chain links TRBV7-3 with TRBJ2-5; 11 bases align to TRBD1. This CDR3 comprises 15 residues. Germline CDR1 is SGHTA and CDR2 is FQGTGA. With V trimmed by 5 bases and J by 5 bases, 7 bases remained unmatched. The CDR3 bases are TGTGCCAGCAGCCCACTGGGACAGGGGGGGGAGACCCAGTACTTC. Translating it yields CASSPLGQGGETQYF.

V is TRBV6-5 and J is TRBJ1-4; 8 bases are shared with TRBD1. The germline gives CDR1 MNHEY, CDR2 SVGAGI. V shed 6 bases and J 5 bases; nucleotides not matched to a gene: 5. This CDR3 contains 14 residues. CDR3 nucleotide sequence: TGTGCCAGCAGGGCCAGGGGGCACAATGAAAAACTGTTTTTT. As protein: CASRARGHNEKLFF.

The J gene is TRBJ1-4, the V gene TRBV6-5; D unclear. Trimming pared 2 bases from V and 7 bases from J, leaving 11 bases between. The CDR3 extends over 14 amino acids. Germline CDR1 MNHEY, CDR2 SVGAGI. CDR3 amino acids: CASSYLRRSEKLFF. In DNA form, the CDR3 reads TGTGCCAGCAGTTACCTAAGAAGGAGTGAAAAACTGTTTTTT.

The chain uses TRBV7-9 and TRBJ1-6, with D unclear. This CDR3 spans 13 amino acids. The germline V and J ends were trimmed by 4 bases and 5 bases, with 6 bases remaining between them. The germline V gene has CDR1 SEHNR and CDR2 FQNEAQ (reference sequence). The CDR3 is CASSSLDNSPLHF. For the CDR3, the DNA is TGTGCCAGCAGCTCCCTCGATAATTCACCCCTCCACTTT.

The chain joins TRBV28 to TRBJ1-4; 7 bases match TRBD1. CDR3 length: 15 amino acids. Per the germline V gene, CDR1 is MDHEN and CDR2 is SYDVKM. V was pared by 5 bases and J by 5 bases, with 8 bases of the junction left unmatched. The chain's CDR3 is CASSPQTGLNEKLFF. DNA for the CDR3: TGTGCCAGCAGTCCCCAGACAGGGTTGAATGAAAAACTGTTTTTT.

V is TRBV7-8 and J is TRBJ1-1, with D hard to call. V was trimmed by 5 bases and J by 0 bases, leaving 4 bases between them. CDR1 and CDR2 (germline): SGHVS, FQNEAQ. The CDR3 runs to 12 residues. CDR3 nucleotides: TGTGCCAGCAGCGAGATGAACACTGAAGCTTTCTTT. The encoded protein is CASSEMNTEAFF.

The V call is TRBV6-1, the J call TRBJ1-5, with a weak D call TRBD1 (5 bases). The CDR3 loop spans 15 amino acids. Germline CDR1 reads MNHNS; CDR2 reads SASEGT. V lost 1 base and J lost 5, with 12 bases in between. In DNA, the CDR3 is TGTGCCAGCAGTGAAGGGGGGGACCCCCATCAGCCCCAGCATTTT. It codes for CASSEGGDPHQPQHF.

The chain employs TRBV6-5 and TRBJ1-1; possibly TRBD1 for D (6 bases). CDR1 MNHEY and CDR2 SVGAGI come from the germline V gene. This CDR3 has 15 residues. V was pared by 0 bases and J by 2 bases, with 10 bases between. This chain's CDR3 is CASSYSYRVNTEAFF. The DNA for the CDR3 is TGTGCCAGCAGTTACTCTTACAGGGTAAACACTGAAGCTTTCTTT.

The V call is TRBV6-6, the J call TRBJ2-2; TRBD2 aligns across 12 bases. CDR3 length: 20 amino acids. Trimming took 6 bases from V and 4 from J; bases not matched to a gene: 18. The germline CDR1 and CDR2 sequences are MNHNY and SVGAGI (reference sequence). CDR3 coding DNA: TGTGCCAGCAGCCCCGGCGGGCCTAGCGGGGGGGCTTTTCCCACCGGGGAGCTGTTTTTT. Its translation is CASSPGGPSGGAFPTGELFF.

This clone appeared once. V gene TRBV6-1 combines with J gene TRBJ2-7; no firm D call. Germline CDR1 MNHNS, CDR2 SASEGT. The CDR3 consists of 13 residues. Trimming took 3 bases from V and 3 from J, leaving 9 bases between them. For the CDR3, the DNA is TGTGCCAGCAGTGAGCGCCCGTTCTACGAGCAGTACTTC. Translation: CASSERPFYEQYF.

The chain recombines TRBV18 with TRBJ2-3; possible D gene TRBD2, 6 bases. CDR3 size: 14 residues. CDR1 is KGHSH, CDR2 LQKENI, per germline. V was trimmed by 3 bases and J by 0 bases, leaving 7 bases between them. CDR3 amino acids: CASSPGTSTDTQYF. The DNA of the CDR3 is TGTGCCAGCTCACCTGGGACTAGCACAGATACGCAGTATTTT.

As to this clone: This sample includes further DNA sequences coding for the same CDR3. This chain joins TRBV5-6 and TRBJ1-2, with D unresolved. V was clipped by 4 bases and J by 5 bases, with 12 bases between them. CDR1 is SGHDT and CDR2 is YYEEEE in the germline V gene. The CDR3 totals 13 residues. The CDR3 sequence: CASSPDIYYGYTF. The CDR3 bases are TGTGCCAGCAGCCCTGACATCTATTATGGCTACACCTTC.

CDR3 in amino acids: CASSLPGQGMRTEAFF. CDR3 bases: TGCGCCAGCAGCTTACCCGGACAGGGGATGCGCACTGAAGCTTTCTTT. The gene calls are TRBV5-1 and TRBJ1-1, with 9 bases matching TRBD1. Germline trimming cut 2 bases from V and 4 bases from J; bases unmatched to any gene: 9. The CDR3 consists of 16 residues. CDR1 is SGHRS, CDR2 YFSETQ, per germline.

The chain employs TRBV7-2 and TRBJ2-2, with TRBD1 as a possible D gene (5 bases). The V gene's germline CDR1 is SGHTA and CDR2 FQGNSA. The CDR3 contains 14 residues. Deletions cut 6 bases from V and 6 bases from J, with 14 bases between. CDR3 sequence: CASRVSGFAGELFF. DNA of the CDR3: TGTGCCAGCAGAGTCTCAGGGTTTGCCGGGGAGCTGTTTTTT.

The rearrangement links TRBV19 to TRBJ1-1, with D possibly matching TRBD1 (6 bases). Germline CDR1 is LNHDA and CDR2 is SQIVND (reference sequence). The CDR3 loop spans 14 amino acids. V was shortened by 7 bases and J by 0 bases, with 12 bases between the two germline ends. CDR3 DNA: TGTGCCAGTAACCTTCAGGGGTTGAACACTGAAGCTTTCTTT. Its protein is CASNLQGLNTEAFF.

The chain carries TRBV7-2 and TRBJ2-1, with 9 bases matching TRBD2. CDR1 is SGHTA and CDR2 is FQGNSA in the germline V gene. The CDR3 runs to 16 residues. Unmatched junction bases numbered 5, after V lost 1 base and J lost 4 bases. The chain's CDR3 is CASSLEGSGGYNEQFF. CDR3 nucleotide sequence: TGTGCCAGCAGCTTAGAAGGTAGCGGGGGATACAATGAGCAGTTCTTC.

CDR3 coding DNA: TGTGCCAGCCGCGAGGGCAGGGGGTCGGCTAATGAAAAACTGTTTTTT. It specifies CASREGRGSANEKLFF. The rearrangement joins TRBV11-2 to TRBJ1-4, with 7 bases identical to TRBD1. J lost 3 bases, V lost 8 bases, and 12 bases had no gene match. Germline V gene data show CDR1 as SGHAT and CDR2 as FQNNGV. This CDR3 spans 16 amino acids.

The gene calls are TRBV5-4 and TRBJ2-3; 10 bases line up with TRBD2. The CDR3 covers 14 residues. CDR1 SGHNT and CDR2 YYREEE come from the germline V gene (reference sequence). V shed 4 bases, J shed 3 bases, and the junction held 2 bases outside the gene matches. This CDR3 is CASSPAGGTDTQYF. The CDR3 DNA reads as TGTGCCAGCAGCCCAGCGGGGGGGACAGATACGCAGTATTTT.

On this clone: In the same sample, other DNA sequences code for this CDR3. This chain connects TRBV7-3 to TRBJ2-1; 8 bases map to TRBD1. From germline, CDR1 is SGHTA and CDR2 FQGTGA. This CDR3 spans 15 amino acids. V shed 1 base and J 7 bases; nucleotides not matched to a gene: 6. CDR3 nucleotides: TGTGCCAGCAGCTTAAGGCAGGGGGCGCATAATGAGCAGTTCTTC. Residues: CASSLRQGAHNEQFF.

The chain couples TRBV9 to TRBJ1-3, with D unclear. This CDR3 contains 14 residues. The V end was cut by 0 bases, the J end by 4 bases, with 8 bases between. Germline V gene sequence: CDR1 SGDLS, CDR2 YYNGEE. The CDR3 DNA sequence: TGTGCCAGCAGCGTAGGAGGTGGAGGAAACACCATATATTTT. Protein: CASSVGGGGNTIYF.

The chain recombines TRBV11-2 with TRBJ1-5; unclear D gene. Per germline, CDR1 SGHAT and CDR2 FQNNGV. Trimming removed 5 bases from V and 0 bases from J, with 11 bases in between. This CDR3 has 15 amino acids. The CDR3 loop reads CASSIDGDSNQPQHF. CDR3 sequence (DNA): TGTGCCAGCAGCATTGACGGAGATAGCAATCAGCCCCAGCATTTT.

The chain employs TRBV5-6 and TRBJ2-7, with a weak D call TRBD2 (5 bases). Trimming took 4 bases from V and 2 from J, leaving 10 bases between them. The CDR3 is 13 residues long. The germline CDR1 and CDR2 sequences are SGHDT and YYEEEE. DNA of the CDR3: TGTGCCAGCAGCCCGGGGAACGCCTACGAGCAGTACTTC. As protein: CASSPGNAYEQYF.

The chain recombines TRBV5-1 with TRBJ2-2; 12 nucleotides align to TRBD1. In germline, CDR1 is SGHRS, CDR2 YFSETQ. The CDR3 runs 15 residues. Trimming at V came to 4 bases and at J to 7 bases, leaving 5 bases not matched to a gene. The CDR3 DNA sequence: TGCGCCAGCAGCGATGGGACAGGGGGCTTCGGGGAGCTGTTTTTT. Amino acid sequence: CASSDGTGGFGELFF.